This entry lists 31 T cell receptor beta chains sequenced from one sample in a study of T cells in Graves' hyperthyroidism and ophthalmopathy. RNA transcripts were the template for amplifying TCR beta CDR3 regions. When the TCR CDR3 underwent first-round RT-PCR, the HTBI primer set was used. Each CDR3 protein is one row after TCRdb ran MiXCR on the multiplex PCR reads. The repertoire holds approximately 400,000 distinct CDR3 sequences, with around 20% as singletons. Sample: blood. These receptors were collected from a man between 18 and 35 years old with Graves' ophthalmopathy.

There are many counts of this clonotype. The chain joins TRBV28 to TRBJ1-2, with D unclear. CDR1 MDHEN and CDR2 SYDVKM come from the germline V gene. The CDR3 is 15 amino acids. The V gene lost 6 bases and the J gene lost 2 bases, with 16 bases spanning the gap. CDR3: CASRPTGPGNYGYTF. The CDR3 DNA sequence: TGTGCCAGCAGACCAACCGGGCCTGGGAACTATGGCTACACCTTC.

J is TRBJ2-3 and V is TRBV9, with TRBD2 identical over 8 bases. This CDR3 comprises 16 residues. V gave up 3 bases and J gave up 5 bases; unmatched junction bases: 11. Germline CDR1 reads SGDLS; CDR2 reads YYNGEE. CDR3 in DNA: TGTGCCAGCAGCGGAGTAGCGGGGAGTAGGGGAGATACGCAGTATTTT. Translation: CASSGVAGSRGDTQYF.

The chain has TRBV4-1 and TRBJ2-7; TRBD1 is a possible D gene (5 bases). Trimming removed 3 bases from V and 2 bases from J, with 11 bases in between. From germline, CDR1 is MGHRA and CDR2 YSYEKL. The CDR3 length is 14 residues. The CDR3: CASSHQETAYEQYF. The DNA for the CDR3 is TGCGCCAGCAGCCACCAGGAGACAGCCTACGAGCAGTACTTC.

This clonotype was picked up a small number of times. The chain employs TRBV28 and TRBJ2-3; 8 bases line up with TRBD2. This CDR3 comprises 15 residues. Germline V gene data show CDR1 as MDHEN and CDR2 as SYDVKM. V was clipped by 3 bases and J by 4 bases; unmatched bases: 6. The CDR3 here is CASSFTGGSADTQYF. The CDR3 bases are TGTGCCAGCAGTTTTACGGGAGGGAGCGCAGATACGCAGTATTTT.

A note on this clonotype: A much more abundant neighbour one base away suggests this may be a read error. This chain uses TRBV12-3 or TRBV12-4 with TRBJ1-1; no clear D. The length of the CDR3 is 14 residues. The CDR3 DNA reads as TGTGCCAGCACTCCGGGAGGGATCAACACTAAAGCTTTCTTT. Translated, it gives CASTPGGINTKAFF.

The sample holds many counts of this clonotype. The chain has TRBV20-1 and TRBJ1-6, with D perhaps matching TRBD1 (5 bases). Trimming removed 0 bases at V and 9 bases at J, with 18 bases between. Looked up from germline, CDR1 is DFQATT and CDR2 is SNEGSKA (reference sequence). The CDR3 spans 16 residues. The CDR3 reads CSARDRWWGESSPLHF. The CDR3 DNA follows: TGCAGTGCTAGAGATAGGTGGTGGGGGGAGTCTTCACCCCTCCACTTT.

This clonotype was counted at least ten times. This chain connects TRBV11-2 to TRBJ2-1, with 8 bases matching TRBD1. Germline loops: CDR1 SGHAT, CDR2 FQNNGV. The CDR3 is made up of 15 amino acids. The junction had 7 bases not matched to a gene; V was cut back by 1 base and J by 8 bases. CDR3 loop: CASSLGQGIRYEQFF. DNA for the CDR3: TGTGCCAGCAGCTTAGGACAGGGGATTCGGTATGAGCAGTTCTTC.

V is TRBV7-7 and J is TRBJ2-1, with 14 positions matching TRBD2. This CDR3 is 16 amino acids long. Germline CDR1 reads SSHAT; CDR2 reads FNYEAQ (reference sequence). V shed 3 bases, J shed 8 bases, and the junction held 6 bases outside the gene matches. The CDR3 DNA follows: TGTGCCAGCAGCTTCGGACTAGCGGGGGGAAGTGATGAGCAGTTCTTC. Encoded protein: CASSFGLAGGSDEQFF. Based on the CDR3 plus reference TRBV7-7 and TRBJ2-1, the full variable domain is GAGVSQSPRYKVTKRGQDVTLRCDPISSHATLYWYQQALGQGPEFLTYFNYEAQPDKSGLPSDRFSAERPEGSISTLTIQRTEQRDSAMYRCASSFGLAGGSDEQFFGPGTRLTVL.

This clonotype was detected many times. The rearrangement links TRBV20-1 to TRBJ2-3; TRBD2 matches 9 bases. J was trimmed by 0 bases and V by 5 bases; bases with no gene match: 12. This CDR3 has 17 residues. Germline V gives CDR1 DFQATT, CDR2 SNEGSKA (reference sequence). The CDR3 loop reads CSAAGISGGWSTDTQYF. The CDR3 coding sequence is TGCAGTGCTGCCGGTATTAGCGGGGGTTGGAGCACAGATACGCAGTATTTT.

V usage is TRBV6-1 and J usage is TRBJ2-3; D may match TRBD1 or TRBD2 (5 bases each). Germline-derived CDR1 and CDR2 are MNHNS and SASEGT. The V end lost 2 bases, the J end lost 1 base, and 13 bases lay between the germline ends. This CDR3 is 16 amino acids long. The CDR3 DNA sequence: TGTGCCAGCAGTGAACCGAGGGGTAGGGGCACAGATACGCAGTATTTT. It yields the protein CASSEPRGRGTDTQYF.

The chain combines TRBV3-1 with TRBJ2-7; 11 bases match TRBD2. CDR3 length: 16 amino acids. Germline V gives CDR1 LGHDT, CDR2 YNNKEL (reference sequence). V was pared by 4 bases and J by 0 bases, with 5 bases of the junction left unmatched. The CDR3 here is CASSLTSGGFSYEQYF. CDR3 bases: TGTGCCAGCAGCCTAACTAGCGGGGGTTTCTCCTACGAGCAGTACTTC.

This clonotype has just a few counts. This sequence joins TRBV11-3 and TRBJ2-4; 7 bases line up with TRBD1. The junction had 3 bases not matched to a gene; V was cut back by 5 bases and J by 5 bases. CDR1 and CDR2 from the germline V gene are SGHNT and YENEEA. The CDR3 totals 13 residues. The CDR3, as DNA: TGTGCCAGCAGCCCCGACAGGGAAAACATTCAGTACTTC. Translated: CASSPDRENIQYF.

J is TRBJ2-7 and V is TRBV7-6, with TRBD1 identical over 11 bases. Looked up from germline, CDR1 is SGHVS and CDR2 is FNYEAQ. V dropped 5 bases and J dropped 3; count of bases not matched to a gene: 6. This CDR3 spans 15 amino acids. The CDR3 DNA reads TGTGCCAGCAGCCGGGGACAGGGGGGCCTCTACGAGCAGTACTTC. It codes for CASSRGQGGLYEQYF.

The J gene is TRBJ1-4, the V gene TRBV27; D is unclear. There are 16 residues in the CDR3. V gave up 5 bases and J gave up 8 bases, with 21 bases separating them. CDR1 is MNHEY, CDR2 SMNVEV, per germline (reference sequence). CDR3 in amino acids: CASSPDLVEGREKLFF. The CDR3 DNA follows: TGTGCCAGCAGTCCAGACTTGGTAGAGGGTCGGGAAAAACTGTTTTTT.

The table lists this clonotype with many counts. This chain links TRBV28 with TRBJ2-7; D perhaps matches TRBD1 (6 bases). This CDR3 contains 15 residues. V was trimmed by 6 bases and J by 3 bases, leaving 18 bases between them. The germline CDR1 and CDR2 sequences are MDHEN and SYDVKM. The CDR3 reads CASRHPSGTSYEQYF. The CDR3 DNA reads TGTGCCAGCAGGCATCCCTCCGGGACAAGCTACGAGCAGTACTTC.

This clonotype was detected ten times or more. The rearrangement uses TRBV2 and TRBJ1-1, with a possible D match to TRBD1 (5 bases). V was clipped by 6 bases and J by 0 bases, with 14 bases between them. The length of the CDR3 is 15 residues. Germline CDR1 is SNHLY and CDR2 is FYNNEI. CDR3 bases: TGTGCCAGCAGCGGGGGTGGAGGGTTGAACACTGAAGCTTTCTTT. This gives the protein CASSGGGGLNTEAFF.

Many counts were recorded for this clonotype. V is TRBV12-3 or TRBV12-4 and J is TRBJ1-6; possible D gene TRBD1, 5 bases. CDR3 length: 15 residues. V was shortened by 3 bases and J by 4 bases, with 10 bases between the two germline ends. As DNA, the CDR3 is TGTGCCAGCAGTTTCCGGGACGGGTATAATTCACCCCTCCACTTT. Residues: CASSFRDGYNSPLHF.

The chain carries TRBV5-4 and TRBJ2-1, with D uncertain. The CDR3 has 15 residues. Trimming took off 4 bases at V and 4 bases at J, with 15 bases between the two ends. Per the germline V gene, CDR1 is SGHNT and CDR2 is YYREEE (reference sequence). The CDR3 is CASSPAGLGYNEQFF. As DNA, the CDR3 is TGTGCCAGCAGCCCCGCCGGTCTGGGTTACAATGAGCAGTTCTTC.

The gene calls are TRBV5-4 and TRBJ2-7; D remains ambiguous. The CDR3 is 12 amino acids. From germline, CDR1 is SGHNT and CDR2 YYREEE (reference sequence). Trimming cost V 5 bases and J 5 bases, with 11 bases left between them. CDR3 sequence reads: CASSSPSDEQYF. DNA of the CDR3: TGTGCCAGCAGTTCTCCCTCAGACGAGCAGTACTTC.

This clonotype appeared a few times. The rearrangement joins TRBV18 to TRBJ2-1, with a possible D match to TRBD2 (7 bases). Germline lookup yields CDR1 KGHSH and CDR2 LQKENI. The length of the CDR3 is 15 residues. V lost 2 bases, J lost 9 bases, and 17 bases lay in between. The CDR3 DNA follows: TGTGCCAGCTCACCAATGGCAGGGGAGGGCGTTGAGCAGTTCTTC. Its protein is CASSPMAGEGVEQFF.

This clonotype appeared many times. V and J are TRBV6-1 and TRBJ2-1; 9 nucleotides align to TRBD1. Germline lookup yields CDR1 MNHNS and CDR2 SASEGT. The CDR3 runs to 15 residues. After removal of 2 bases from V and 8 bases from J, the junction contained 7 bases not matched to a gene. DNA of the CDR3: TGTGCCAGCAGTGAAATGGGCGACAGGGGGGATGAGCAGTTCTTC. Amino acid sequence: CASSEMGDRGDEQFF.

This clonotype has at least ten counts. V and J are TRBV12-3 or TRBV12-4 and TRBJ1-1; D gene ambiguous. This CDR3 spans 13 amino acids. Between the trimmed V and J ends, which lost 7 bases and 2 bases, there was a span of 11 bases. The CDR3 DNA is TGTGCCAGCACCTTACAAGAAAACACTGAAGCTTTCTTT. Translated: CASTLQENTEAFF.

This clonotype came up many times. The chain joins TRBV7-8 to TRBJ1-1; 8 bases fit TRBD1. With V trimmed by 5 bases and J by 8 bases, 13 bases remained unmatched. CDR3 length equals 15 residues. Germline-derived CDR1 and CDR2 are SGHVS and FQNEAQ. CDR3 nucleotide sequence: TGTGCCAGCAGCCCCGACAGGGGCCCGGAGGTGGAAGCTTTCTTT. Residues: CASSPDRGPEVEAFF.

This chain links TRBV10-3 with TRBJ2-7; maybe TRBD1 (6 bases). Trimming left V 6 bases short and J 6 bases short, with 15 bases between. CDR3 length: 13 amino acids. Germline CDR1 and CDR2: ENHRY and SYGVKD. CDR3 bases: TGTGCCATCAGCCAACCAACAGGGAGCGAGCAGTACTTC. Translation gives CAISQPTGSEQYF.

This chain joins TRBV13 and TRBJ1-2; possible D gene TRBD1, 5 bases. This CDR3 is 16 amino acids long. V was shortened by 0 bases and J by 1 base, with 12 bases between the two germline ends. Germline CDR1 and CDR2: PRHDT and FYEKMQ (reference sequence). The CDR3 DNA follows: TGTGCCAGCAGCTTAGGGACAGCCCGCTTTAACTATGGCTACACCTTC. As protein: CASSLGTARFNYGYTF.

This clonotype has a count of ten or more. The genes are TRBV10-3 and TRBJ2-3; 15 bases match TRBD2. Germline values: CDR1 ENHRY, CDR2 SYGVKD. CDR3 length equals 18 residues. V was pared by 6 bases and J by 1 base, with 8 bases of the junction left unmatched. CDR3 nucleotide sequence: TGTGCCATCAGGGGCCCGGGACTAGCGGGGGGACGCACAGATACGCAGTATTTT. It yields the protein CAIRGPGLAGGRTDTQYF.

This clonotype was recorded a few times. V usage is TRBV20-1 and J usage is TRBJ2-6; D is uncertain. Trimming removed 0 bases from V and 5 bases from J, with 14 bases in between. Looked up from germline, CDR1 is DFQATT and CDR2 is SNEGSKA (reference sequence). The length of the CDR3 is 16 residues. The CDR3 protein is CSARDRADWRANVLTF. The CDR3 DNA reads TGCAGTGCTAGAGATCGTGCCGACTGGAGGGCCAACGTCCTGACTTTC.

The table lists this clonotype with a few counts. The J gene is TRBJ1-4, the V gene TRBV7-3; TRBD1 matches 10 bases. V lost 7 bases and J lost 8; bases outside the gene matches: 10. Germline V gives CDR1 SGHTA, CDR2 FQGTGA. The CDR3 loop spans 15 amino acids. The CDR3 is CASNSPGQGWEKLFF. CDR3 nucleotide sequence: TGTGCCAGCAACTCCCCGGGACAGGGGTGGGAAAAACTGTTTTTT.

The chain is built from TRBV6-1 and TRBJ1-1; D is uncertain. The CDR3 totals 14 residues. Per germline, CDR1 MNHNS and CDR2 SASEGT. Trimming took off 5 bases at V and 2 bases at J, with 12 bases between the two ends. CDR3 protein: CASSTEGENTEAFF. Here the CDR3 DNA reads TGTGCCAGCAGTACAGAGGGTGAAAACACTGAAGCTTTCTTT.

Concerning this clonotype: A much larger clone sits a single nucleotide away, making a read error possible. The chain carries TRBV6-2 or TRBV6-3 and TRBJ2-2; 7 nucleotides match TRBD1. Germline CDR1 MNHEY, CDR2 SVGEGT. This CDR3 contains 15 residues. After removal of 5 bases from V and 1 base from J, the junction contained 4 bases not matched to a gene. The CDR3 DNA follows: TGTGCCAGCAGTCAGGGGGACCTGAACACCGGGGAGCTGTTTTTT. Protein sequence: CASSQGDLNTGELFF.

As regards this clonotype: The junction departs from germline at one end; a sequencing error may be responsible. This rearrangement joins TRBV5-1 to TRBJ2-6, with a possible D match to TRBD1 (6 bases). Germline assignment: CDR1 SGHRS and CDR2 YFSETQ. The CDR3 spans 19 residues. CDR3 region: CPSSDFRKQGSSGANVLTF. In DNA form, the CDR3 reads TGCCCCAGCAGCGATTTTAGGAAGCAGGGGAGCTCTGGGGCCAACGTCCTGACTTTC.